The 3 T cell receptor beta chains below all came from one sample that was sequenced in a study of blood T cell repertoires in COVID-19. Profiled with immunoSEQ multiplex PCR; TCRdb holds only in-frame clones, not every one. The table shows under 250,000 clones, with around 91% occurring only once. Source material: peripheral blood. The origin of the receptors is a woman aged 40 to 50 with acute or convalescent COVID-19.

The CDR3 loop reads CASSYSRTDFSYEQYV. The CDR3 DNA follows: TGTGCCAGCAGTTACTCCCGGACGGACTTCTCCTACGAGCAGTACGTC. This chain links TRBV6-6 with TRBJ2-7; the D gene is possibly TRBD2 (5 bases). Trimming removed 0 bases at V and 0 bases at J, with 12 bases between. This CDR3 has 16 amino acids. The germline V gene encodes CDR1 MNHNY and CDR2 SVGAGI (reference sequence).

The V and J genes are TRBV4-1 and TRBJ2-5, with TRBD2 matching over 8 bases. Germline values: CDR1 MGHRA, CDR2 YSYEKL. The CDR3 runs 16 residues. The V gene end was trimmed by 4 bases and the J gene end by 4 bases; junction bases not matched to a gene: 11. The CDR3 sequence is CASSPGLAIQSETQYF. The CDR3 DNA reads TGCGCCAGCAGCCCAGGACTAGCCATTCAGTCAGAGACCCAGTACTTC.

The V and J genes are TRBV5-1 and TRBJ2-1; 7 bases are shared with TRBD1. The trim removed 4 bases at V and 8 bases at J, leaving 6 bases unmatched. The CDR3 spans 13 residues. CDR1 is SGHRS and CDR2 is YFSETQ in the germline V gene. For the CDR3, the DNA is TGCGCCAGCAGCGCGACAGGGCCAGATGAGCAGTTCTTC. The encoded protein is CASSATGPDEQFF.